This TCR beta chain was retrieved from a study of T cell repertoires in cytomegalovirus infection. TCRdb ran MiXCR on the reads and lists one entry per CDR3 protein. This repertoire shows a few hundred thousand distinct CDR3 sequences, about a sixth found once; its top ten account for approximately 12%. This clonotype turned up a few times. Germline V gene data show CDR1 as MNHEY and CDR2 as SVGEGT. The CDR3 extends over 14 amino acids. Trimming stripped 0 bases from V and 5 bases from J, with 10 bases between. This receptor was identified in a human donor in good health (CMV status not recorded). Some clones in this sample may be carry-over from other donors' samples. This chain joins TRBV6-2 or TRBV6-3 and TRBJ1-2; maybe TRBD1 (5 bases). Material for sequencing was PBMCs. The CDR3 sequence: CASSYSRQWYGYTF. CDR3 in DNA: TGTGCCAGCAGTTACTCGCGACAGTGGTATGGCTACACCTTC.